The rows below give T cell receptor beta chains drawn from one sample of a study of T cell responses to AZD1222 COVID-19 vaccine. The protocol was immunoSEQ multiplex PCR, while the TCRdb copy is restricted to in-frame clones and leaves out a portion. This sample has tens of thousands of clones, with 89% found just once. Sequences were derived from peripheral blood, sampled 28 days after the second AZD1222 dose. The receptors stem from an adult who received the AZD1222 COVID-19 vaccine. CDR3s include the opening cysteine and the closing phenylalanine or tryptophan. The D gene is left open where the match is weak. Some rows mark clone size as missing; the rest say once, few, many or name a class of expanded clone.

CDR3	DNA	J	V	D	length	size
CASSKTGNTEAFF	TGTGCCAGTAGTAAGACAGGGAACACTGAAGCTTTCTTT	TRBJ1-1	TRBV19	NA	13	NA
CASSPLGLSNTEAFF	TGTGCCAGCAGTCCCCTAGGACTTTCGAACACTGAAGCTTTCTTT	TRBJ1-1	TRBV6-5	NA	15	few
CASSVGQGSNTEAFF	TGTGCCAGCAGCGTAGGACAGGGATCGAACACTGAAGCTTTCTTT	TRBJ1-1	TRBV7-9	TRBD1	15	NA
CASSYLRTSGRNTGELFF	TGTGCCAGCAGCTATCTCAGGACTAGCGGGAGGAACACCGGGGAGCTGTTTTTT	TRBJ2-2	TRBV27	TRBD2	18	NA
CASSLGTDNSPLHF	TGCGCCAGCAGCTTGGGGACAGATAATTCACCCCTCCACTTT	TRBJ1-6	TRBV5-1	NA	14	NA
CASSSTTGVANNEQFF	TGTGCCAGCAGCTCAACGACAGGGGTCGCGAACAATGAGCAGTTCTTC	TRBJ2-1	TRBV5-6	TRBD1	16	NA
CASSHSGRAFNEQFF	TGTGCCAGCAGCCATAGCGGGAGGGCCTTCAATGAGCAGTTCTTC	TRBJ2-1	TRBV5-8	TRBD2	15	NA
CASSFGQGRSSNQPQHF	TGTGCCAGCAGCTTTGGACAGGGACGGTCTAGCAATCAGCCCCAGCATTTT	TRBJ1-5	TRBV7-2	TRBD1	17	NA
CASSPLVNTIYF	TGTGCCAGCAGTCCCCTCGTGAACACCATATATTTT	TRBJ1-3	TRBV6-7	NA	12	NA
CASSDSTLGQGMNTEAFF	TGTGCCAGCAGTGACTCAACATTGGGACAGGGAATGAACACTGAAGCTTTCTTT	TRBJ1-1	TRBV6-4	TRBD1	18	NA
CASSYTGTGVFWGNQPQHF	TGTGCCAGCAGCTATACCGGGACAGGGGTATTTTGGGGCAATCAGCCCCAGCATTTT	TRBJ1-5	TRBV5-8	TRBD1	19	NA
CASSYGAGDRGEQFF	TGTGCCAGCAGTTACGGGGCAGGGGATCGGGGTGAGCAGTTCTTC	TRBJ2-1	TRBV6-5	NA	15	NA
CASSLAGFYNEQFF	TGTGCCAGCAGCTTAGCGGGTTTCTACAATGAGCAGTTCTTC	TRBJ2-1	TRBV7-8	NA	14	few
CASSSRQGFSGNTIYF	TGTGCCAGCAGTTCCAGACAGGGCTTCTCTGGAAACACCATATATTTT	TRBJ1-3	TRBV28	TRBD1	16	NA
CASSTRGQLNTEAFF	TGTGCCAGTAGTACCCGGGGACAGCTGAACACTGAAGCTTTCTTT	TRBJ1-1	TRBV19	TRBD1	15	NA
CASSSPAGGDTGELFF	TGTGCCAGCAGCTCCCCAGCGGGAGGGGACACCGGGGAGCTGTTTTTT	TRBJ2-2	TRBV11-3	TRBD2	16	NA
CASSYLGAGNTEAFF	TGTGCCAGCAGTTACTTGGGGGCTGGGAACACTGAAGCTTTCTTT	TRBJ1-1	TRBV6-2/TRBV6-3	NA	15	NA
CATSESGNSPLHF	TGTGCCACCAGTGAGTCGGGTAATTCACCCCTCCACTTT	TRBJ1-6	TRBV24-1	NA	13	few
CATRGSMNTEAFF	TGTGCCACCCGGGGATCGATGAACACTGAAGCTTTCTTT	TRBJ1-1	TRBV28	NA	13	NA
CASSLDLNGYTF	TGTGCCAGCAGCTTAGATTTAAACGGCTACACCTTC	TRBJ1-2	TRBV11-2	NA	12	NA
CASSEAGDPRGYTF	TGTGCCAGCAGTGAAGCGGGGGACCCTCGTGGCTACACCTTC	TRBJ1-2	TRBV6-1	NA	14	NA
CASRRDIPSQETQYF	TGCGCCAGCAGGCGGGACATTCCCTCCCAAGAGACCCAGTACTTC	TRBJ2-5	TRBV5-1	NA	15	NA
CASRPTGFQYF	TGTGCCAGCCGCCCGACAGGGTTTCAGTATTTT	TRBJ2-3	TRBV2	TRBD1	11	NA
CASSLVGNTIYF	TGTGCCAGCAGCTTAGTTGGAAACACCATATATTTT	TRBJ1-3	TRBV7-2	NA	12	NA
CASSLNRVRDSNQPQHF	TGTGCCAGCAGCTTAAATCGGGTTAGGGATAGCAATCAGCCCCAGCATTTT	TRBJ1-5	TRBV7-2	NA	17	NA
CASSRLDGTNYGYTF	TGTGCCAGCAGTCGTCTGGACGGCACTAACTATGGCTACACCTTC	TRBJ1-2	TRBV28	NA	15	once
CASSLETEFKQYF	TGCGCCAGCAGCTTGGAAACGGAGTTCAAGCAGTATTTT	TRBJ2-3	TRBV5-1	NA	13	NA
CASSVRPGNSPLHF	TGTGCCAGCAGCGTTCGTCCGGGAAATTCACCCCTCCACTTT	TRBJ1-6	TRBV9	NA	14	NA
CASSYGPRGTEAFF	TGTGCCAGCAGTTACGGCCCGCGGGGCACTGAAGCTTTCTTT	TRBJ1-1	TRBV6-2/TRBV6-3	NA	14	NA
CASSPDLRRNTEAFF	TGTGCCAGCTCACCAGATCTCAGGAGGAACACTGAAGCTTTCTTT	TRBJ1-1	TRBV18	NA	15	NA
CASTSIQGGNTEAFF	TGCGCCAGCACGTCCATACAGGGTGGGAACACTGAAGCTTTCTTT	TRBJ1-1	TRBV5-1	NA	15	once
CASSPSSPRNQPQHF	TGTGCCAGCAGCCCCTCGTCCCCACGGAATCAGCCCCAGCATTTT	TRBJ1-5	TRBV7-2	NA	15	NA
CAISGPGTSGSNEQFF	TGTGCCATCAGTGGGCCAGGGACTAGCGGGAGTAATGAGCAGTTCTTC	TRBJ2-1	TRBV10-3	TRBD2	16	NA
CASSPRSNTEAFF	TGTGCCAGCAGCCCTAGGAGCAACACTGAAGCTTTCTTT	TRBJ1-1	TRBV7-8	NA	13	NA
CASSSGPGRDQPQHF	TGCGCCAGCAGCTCCGGACCGGGGAGGGATCAGCCCCAGCATTTT	TRBJ1-5	TRBV5-1	NA	15	once
CSASIVTSSYNSPLHF	TGCAGTGCTAGTATAGTGACGAGCTCCTATAATTCACCCCTCCACTTT	TRBJ1-6	TRBV20-1	NA	16	NA
CASKAVPNLAPLHF	TGTGCCAGCAAGGCAGTCCCCAATTTGGCACCCCTCCACTTT	TRBJ1-6	TRBV7-2	NA	14	NA
CSVAGTGANEQFF	TGCAGCGTGGCCGGGACAGGGGCTAATGAGCAGTTCTTC	TRBJ2-1	TRBV29-1	TRBD1	13	NA
CSAAQETQYF	TGCAGTGCCGCCCAAGAGACCCAGTACTTC	TRBJ2-5	TRBV20-1	NA	10	NA
CASSEFRDAGKLFF	TGTGCCAGCAGTGAGTTCCGGGATGCGGGAAAACTGTTTTTT	TRBJ1-4	TRBV6-1	NA	14	few
CASSQDRDRGLGYTF	TGCGCCAGCAGCCAGGACAGGGACAGGGGGCTTGGCTACACCTTC	TRBJ1-2	TRBV4-3	TRBD1	15	once
CASSRTGLNTGELFF	TGTGCCAGCAGTAGGACAGGGCTTAACACCGGGGAGCTGTTTTTT	TRBJ2-2	TRBV27	TRBD1	15	NA
CASSKTSSRVDEQYF	TGTGCCAGTAGTAAAACTAGTTCTCGCGTAGACGAGCAGTACTTC	TRBJ2-7	TRBV19	NA	15	NA
CASSSGRGEETQYF	TGTGCCAGCAGTAGCGGGAGGGGGGAAGAGACCCAGTACTTC	TRBJ2-5	TRBV9	TRBD2	14	NA
CATSRRGGSGNTIYF	TGTGCCACCAGCCGGCGAGGGGGCTCTGGAAACACCATATATTTT	TRBJ1-3	TRBV15	NA	15	once
CAWSVLSRTDTEAFF	TGTGCCTGGAGTGTACTGTCCAGGACCGACACTGAAGCTTTCTTT	TRBJ1-1	TRBV30	NA	15	once
CASSLEGVTTEAFF	TGCGCCAGCAGCTTGGAGGGTGTCACGACTGAAGCTTTCTTT	TRBJ1-1	TRBV5-1	NA	14	NA
CASSMGGQGKAGANVLTF	TGTGCCAGTAGTATGGGGGGACAGGGAAAAGCTGGGGCCAACGTCCTGACTTTC	TRBJ2-6	TRBV19	TRBD1	18	once
CAIRETGTIYEQYF	TGTGCCATCAGGGAGACAGGGACTATCTACGAGCAGTACTTC	TRBJ2-7	TRBV10-3	NA	14	NA
CASSPDRYTGELFF	TGTGCCAGCAGCCCGGACAGGTACACCGGGGAGCTGTTTTTT	TRBJ2-2	TRBV5-4	TRBD1	14	once
CASSLSRGGLYNEQFF	TGTGCCAGCAGTTTATCACGGGGAGGACTCTACAATGAGCAGTTCTTC	TRBJ2-1	TRBV27	NA	16	NA
CATTVGVGTKAPLHF	TGTGCCACCACCGTGGGGGTGGGAACGAAGGCACCCCTCCACTTT	TRBJ1-6	TRBV19	NA	15	NA
CAWTGPDTEAFF	TGTGCCTGGACAGGGCCGGACACTGAAGCTTTCTTT	TRBJ1-1	TRBV30	NA	12	NA
CASSEGQPFYEQYF	TGTGCCAGCAGTGAGGGACAGCCTTTCTACGAGCAGTACTTC	TRBJ2-7	TRBV25-1	TRBD1	14	NA
CASSSDRQLNTEAFF	TGCGCCAGCAGCTCGGATCGACAGCTAAACACTGAAGCTTTCTTT	TRBJ1-1	TRBV5-1	NA	15	NA
CASRYSRFRTEKLFF	TGTGCCAGCAGGTACAGCCGCTTTAGGACTGAAAAACTGTTTTTT	TRBJ1-4	TRBV28	NA	15	NA
CASSPTTRLDGYTF	TGTGCCAGCAGCCCCACGACACGGCTTGATGGCTACACCTTC	TRBJ1-2	TRBV7-9	NA	14	NA